Reported below is one T cell receptor beta chain. Treatment specified: roughly 18 received Ad26.COV2.S at low or high dose, single or two shots; about 5 received placebo; per-sample allocation not given. Samples analyzed were those drawn on day 63 after the first vaccine or placebo injection. Some clones are missing from TCRdb's copy, which holds only in-frame ones; the method was immunoSEQ multiplex PCR. The table lists around 250,000 clones, 87% of them singletons, with nearly 3% in the top ten. Germline V CDR1 and CDR2: SGHDN, FVKESK. V was trimmed by 4 bases and J by 0 bases, leaving 12 bases between them. This CDR3 spans 16 amino acids. The data derive from a study of Ad26.COV2.S vaccination and SARS-CoV-2 variants. Study-level information: Donor was assigned to the Ad26.COV2.S arm of trial COV1001.

This chain uses TRBV14 with TRBJ2-2; weak D call: TRBD1 (6 bases). The receptor comes from a person between 18 and 60 years old who received the Ad26.COV2.S COVID-19 vaccine or a placebo. This sample comprised peripheral blood, obtained in a trial of Ad26.COV2.S vaccine versus placebo. The CDR3 is CASSRQVRANTGELFF. In DNA, the CDR3 is TGTGCCAGCAGCCGACAGGTTCGGGCGAACACCGGGGAGCTGTTTTTT.